What follows describes a single T cell receptor beta chain. Sorting with CD45RO/CCR7/CD25/CD127/CD95/CD27 yielded naive, central memory, regulatory and stem-like memory CD4+ cells. The data are from a study of beta chain features in type 1 diabetes. The isolated RNA, all of it, was reverse transcribed, so expressed TCRB transcripts were what got sequenced. The method was immunoSEQ multiplex PCR; TCRdb's version includes in-frame clones alone and lacks a portion of them. The sample carries under 300,000 clones, 8% recorded once. The CDR3 length is 10 residues. Per the germline V gene, CDR1 is MNHEY and CDR2 is SVGAGI. V shed 4 bases and J shed 7 bases, with 5 bases lying between them.

The receptor's source is a woman in her late teens or twenties in good health. The V call is TRBV6-5, the J call TRBJ2-7; no definite D call. The sample comprised central memory CD4+ T cells from blood. The chain's CDR3 is CASSFGEQYV. The CDR3 nucleotides are TGTGCCAGCAGTTTCGGAGAGCAGTACGTC.